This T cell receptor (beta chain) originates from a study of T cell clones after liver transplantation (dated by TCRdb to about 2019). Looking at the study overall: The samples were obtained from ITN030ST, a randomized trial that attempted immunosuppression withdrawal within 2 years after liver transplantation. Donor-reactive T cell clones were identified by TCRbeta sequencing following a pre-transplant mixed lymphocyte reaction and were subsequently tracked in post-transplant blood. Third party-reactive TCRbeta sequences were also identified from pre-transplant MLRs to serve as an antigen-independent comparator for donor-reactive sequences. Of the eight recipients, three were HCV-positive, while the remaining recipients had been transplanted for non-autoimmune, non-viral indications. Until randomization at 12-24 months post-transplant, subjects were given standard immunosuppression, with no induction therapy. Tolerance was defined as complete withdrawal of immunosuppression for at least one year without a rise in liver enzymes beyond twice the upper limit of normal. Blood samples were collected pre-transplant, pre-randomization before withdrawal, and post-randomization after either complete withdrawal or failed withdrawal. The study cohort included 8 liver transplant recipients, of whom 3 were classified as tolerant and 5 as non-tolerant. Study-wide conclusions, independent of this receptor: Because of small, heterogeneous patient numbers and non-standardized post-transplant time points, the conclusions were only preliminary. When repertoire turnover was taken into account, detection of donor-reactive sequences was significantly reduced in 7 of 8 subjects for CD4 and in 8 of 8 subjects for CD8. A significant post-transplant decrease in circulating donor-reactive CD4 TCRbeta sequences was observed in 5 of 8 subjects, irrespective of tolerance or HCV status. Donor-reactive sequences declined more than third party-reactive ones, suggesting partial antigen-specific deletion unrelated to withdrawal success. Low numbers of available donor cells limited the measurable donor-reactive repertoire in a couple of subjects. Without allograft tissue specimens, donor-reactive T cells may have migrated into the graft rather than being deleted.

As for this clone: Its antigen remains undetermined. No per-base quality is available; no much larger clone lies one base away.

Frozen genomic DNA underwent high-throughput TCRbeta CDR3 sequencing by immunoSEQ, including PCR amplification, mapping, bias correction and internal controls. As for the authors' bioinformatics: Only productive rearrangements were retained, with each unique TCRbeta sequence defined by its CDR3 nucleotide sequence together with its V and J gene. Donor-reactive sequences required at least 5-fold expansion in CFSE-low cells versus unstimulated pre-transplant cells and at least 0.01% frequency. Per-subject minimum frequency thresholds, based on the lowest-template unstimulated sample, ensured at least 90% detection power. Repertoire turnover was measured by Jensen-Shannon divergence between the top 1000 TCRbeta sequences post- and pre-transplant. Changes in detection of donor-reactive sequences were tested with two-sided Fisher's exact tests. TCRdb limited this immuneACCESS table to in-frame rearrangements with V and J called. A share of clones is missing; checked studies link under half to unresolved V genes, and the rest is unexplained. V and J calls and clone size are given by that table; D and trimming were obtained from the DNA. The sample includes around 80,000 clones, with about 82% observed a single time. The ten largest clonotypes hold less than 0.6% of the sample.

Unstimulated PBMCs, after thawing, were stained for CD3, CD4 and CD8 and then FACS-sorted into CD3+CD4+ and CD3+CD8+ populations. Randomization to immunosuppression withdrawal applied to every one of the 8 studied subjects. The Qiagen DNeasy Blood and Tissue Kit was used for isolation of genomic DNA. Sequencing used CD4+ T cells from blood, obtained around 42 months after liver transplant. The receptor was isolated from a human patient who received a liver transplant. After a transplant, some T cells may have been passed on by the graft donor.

The encoded CDR3 is CSVERSGKAVLNYGYTF. The DNA reads as follows: TGCAGCGTTGAAAGGTCTGGGAAGGCGGTACTCAACTATGGCTACACCTTC. This chain is built from TRBV29-1 and TRBJ1-2, with no confident D gene call. V loses 2 bases of germline sequence and J loses 2 bases, and the interval between the two ends is 21 bases. Per the germline V gene, SQVTM is the CDR1 and ANQGSEA is the CDR2. The CDR3 starts with the cysteine, ends with the phenylalanine, and has 17 residues. Of the read, only the CDR3 DNA is kept; its 51 bases are in frame from base 1.